This paragraph covers one T cell receptor beta chain sequence. Its antigen is still unknown. The CDR3 contains 16 residues. The V gene's germline CDR1 is MDHEN and CDR2 SYDVKM. V shed 4 bases and J 7 bases; nucleotides not matched to a gene: 11. These data belong to a study of T cell responses to AZD1222 COVID-19 vaccine. Notes on the study in general: The reported proportion of spike-specific TCRs targeting unmutated variant regions was nearly half. Repertoires were obtained solely post-peak T cell response. Vaccination with two AZD1222 doses was followed by a rise in Spike-specific TCR breadth and depth.

Generated by immunoSEQ multiplex PCR, the TCRdb table keeps only in-frame clones and is missing some. This sample has 100,000 to 140,000 clones, with 87% found just once. The TCR originated in an adult who received the AZD1222 COVID-19 vaccine. V and J are TRBV28 and TRBJ1-2, with TRBD1 matching 11 bases. Sequencing was performed on peripheral blood, taken 28 days after the second AZD1222 dose. CDR3 in amino acids: CASSSFPGTGGIGYTF. The CDR3, as DNA: TGTGCCAGCAGTTCATTTCCGGGGACAGGGGGTATTGGCTACACCTTC.